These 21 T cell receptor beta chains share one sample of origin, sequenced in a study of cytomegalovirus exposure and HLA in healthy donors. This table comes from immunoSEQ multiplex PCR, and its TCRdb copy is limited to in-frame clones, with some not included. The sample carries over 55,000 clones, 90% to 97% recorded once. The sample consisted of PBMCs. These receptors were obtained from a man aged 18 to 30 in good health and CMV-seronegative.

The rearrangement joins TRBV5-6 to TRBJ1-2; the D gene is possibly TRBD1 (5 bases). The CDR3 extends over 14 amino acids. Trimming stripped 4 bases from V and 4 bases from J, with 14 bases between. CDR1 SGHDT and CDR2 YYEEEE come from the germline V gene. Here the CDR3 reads CASSRTGVRYGYTF. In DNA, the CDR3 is TGTGCCAGCAGCCGAACGGGGGTTCGCTATGGCTACACCTTC.

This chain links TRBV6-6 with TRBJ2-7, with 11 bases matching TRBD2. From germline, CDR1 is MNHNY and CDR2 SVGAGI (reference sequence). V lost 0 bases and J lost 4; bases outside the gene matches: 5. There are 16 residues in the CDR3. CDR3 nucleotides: TGTGCCAGCAGTTACTCTCTCGGGACTAGCGGTTACGAGCAGTACTTC. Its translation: CASSYSLGTSGYEQYF.

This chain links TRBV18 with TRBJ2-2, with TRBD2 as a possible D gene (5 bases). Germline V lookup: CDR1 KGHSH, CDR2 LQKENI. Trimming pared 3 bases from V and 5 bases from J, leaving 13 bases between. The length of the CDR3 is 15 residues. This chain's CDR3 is CASSPRGERTGELFF. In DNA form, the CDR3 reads TGTGCCAGCTCACCCCGGGGAGAGAGGACCGGGGAGCTGTTTTTT.

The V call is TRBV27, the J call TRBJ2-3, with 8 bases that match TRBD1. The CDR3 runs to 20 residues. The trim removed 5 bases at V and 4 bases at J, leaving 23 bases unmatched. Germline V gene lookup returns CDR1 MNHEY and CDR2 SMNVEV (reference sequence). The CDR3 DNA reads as TGTGCCAGCAGTACCAGGGGGCGAGGCGGGGAACGACTTTCCGCAGATACGCAGTATTTT. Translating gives CASSTRGRGGERLSADTQYF.

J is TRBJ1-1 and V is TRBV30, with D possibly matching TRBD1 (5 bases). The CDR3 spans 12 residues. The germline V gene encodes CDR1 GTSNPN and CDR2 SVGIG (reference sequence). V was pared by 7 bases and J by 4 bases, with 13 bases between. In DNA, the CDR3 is TGTGCCTCCAGGGTGGGGGGCACTGAAGCTTTCTTT. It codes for CASRVGGTEAFF.

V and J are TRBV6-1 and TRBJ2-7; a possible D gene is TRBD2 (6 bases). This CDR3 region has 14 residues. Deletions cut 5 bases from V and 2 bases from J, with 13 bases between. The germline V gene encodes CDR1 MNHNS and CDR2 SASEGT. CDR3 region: CASSTRDAAYEQYF. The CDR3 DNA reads TGTGCCAGCAGTACGCGGGACGCCGCCTACGAGCAGTACTTC.

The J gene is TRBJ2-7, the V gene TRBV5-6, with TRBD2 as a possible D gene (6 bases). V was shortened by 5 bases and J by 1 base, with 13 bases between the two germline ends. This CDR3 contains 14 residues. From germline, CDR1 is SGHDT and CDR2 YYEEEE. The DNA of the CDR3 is TGTGCCAGCAGAAGGGGACTCGAATCCTACGAGCAGTACTTC. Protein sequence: CASRRGLESYEQYF.

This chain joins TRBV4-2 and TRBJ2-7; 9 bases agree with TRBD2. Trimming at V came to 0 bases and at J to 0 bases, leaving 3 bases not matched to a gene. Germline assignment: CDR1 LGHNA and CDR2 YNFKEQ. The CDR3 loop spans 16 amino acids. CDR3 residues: CASSQETTSGSYEQYF. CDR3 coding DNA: TGTGCCAGCAGCCAAGAAACGACTAGCGGCTCCTACGAGCAGTACTTC.

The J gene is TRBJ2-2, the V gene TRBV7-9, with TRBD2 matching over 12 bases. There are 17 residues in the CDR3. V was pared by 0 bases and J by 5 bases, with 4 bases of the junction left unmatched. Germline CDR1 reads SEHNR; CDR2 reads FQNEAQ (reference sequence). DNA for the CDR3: TGTGCCAGCAGCTTAGCGGTGACTAGCGGGAGAACCGGGGAGCTGTTTTTT. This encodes CASSLAVTSGRTGELFF.

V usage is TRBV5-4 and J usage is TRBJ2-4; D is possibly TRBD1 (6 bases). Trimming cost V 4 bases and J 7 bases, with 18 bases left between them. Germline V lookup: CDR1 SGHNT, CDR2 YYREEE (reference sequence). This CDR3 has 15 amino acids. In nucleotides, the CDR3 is TGTGCCAGCAGCCCTGCCTCAACAGGGCCCAACATTCAGTACTTC. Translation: CASSPASTGPNIQYF.

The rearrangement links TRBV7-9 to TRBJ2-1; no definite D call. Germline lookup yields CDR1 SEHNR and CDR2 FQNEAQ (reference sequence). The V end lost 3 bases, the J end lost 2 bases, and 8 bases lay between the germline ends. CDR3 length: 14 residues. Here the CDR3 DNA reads TGTGCCAGCAGCTTGCGAGAGACCTACAATGAGCAGTTCTTC. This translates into CASSLRETYNEQFF.

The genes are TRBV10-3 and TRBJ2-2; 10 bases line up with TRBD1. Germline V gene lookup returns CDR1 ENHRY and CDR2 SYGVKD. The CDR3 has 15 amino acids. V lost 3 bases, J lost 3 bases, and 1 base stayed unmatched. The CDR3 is CAISDGTGDTGELFF. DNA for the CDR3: TGTGCCATCAGTGACGGGACAGGGGACACCGGGGAGCTGTTTTTT.

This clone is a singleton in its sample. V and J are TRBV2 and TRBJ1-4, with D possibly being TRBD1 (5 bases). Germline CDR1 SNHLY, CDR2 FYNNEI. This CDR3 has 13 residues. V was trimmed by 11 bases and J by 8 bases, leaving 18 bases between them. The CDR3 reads CASNVGGFEKLFF. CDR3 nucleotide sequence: TGTGCCTCAAATGTGGGGGGTTTCGAAAAACTGTTTTTT. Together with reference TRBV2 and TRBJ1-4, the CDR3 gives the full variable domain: EPEVTQTPSHQVTQMGQEVILRCVPISNHLYFYWYRQILGQKVEFLVSFYNNEISEKSEIFDDQFSVERPDGSNFTLKIRSTKLEDSAMYFCASNVGGFEKLFFGSGTQLSVL.

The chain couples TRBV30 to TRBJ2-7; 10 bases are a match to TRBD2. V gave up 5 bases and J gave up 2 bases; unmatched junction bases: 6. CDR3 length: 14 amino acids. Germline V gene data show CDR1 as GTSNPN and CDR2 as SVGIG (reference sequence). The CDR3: CAWGPGLATYEQYF. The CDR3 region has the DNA TGTGCCTGGGGTCCGGGACTAGCGACCTACGAGCAGTACTTC.

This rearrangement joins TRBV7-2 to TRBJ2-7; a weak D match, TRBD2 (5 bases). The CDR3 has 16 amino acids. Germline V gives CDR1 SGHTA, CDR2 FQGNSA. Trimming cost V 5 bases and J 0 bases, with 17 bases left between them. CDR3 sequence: CASSPRRAGTSYEQYF. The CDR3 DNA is TGTGCCAGCAGCCCCCGGCGGGCAGGTACCTCCTACGAGCAGTACTTC.

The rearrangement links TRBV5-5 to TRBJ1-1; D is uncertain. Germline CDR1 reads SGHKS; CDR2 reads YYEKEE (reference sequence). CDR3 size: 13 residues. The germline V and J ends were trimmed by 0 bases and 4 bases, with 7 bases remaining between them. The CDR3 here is CASSLGEGTEAFF. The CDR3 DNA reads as TGTGCCAGCAGCTTGGGGGAGGGCACTGAAGCTTTCTTT.

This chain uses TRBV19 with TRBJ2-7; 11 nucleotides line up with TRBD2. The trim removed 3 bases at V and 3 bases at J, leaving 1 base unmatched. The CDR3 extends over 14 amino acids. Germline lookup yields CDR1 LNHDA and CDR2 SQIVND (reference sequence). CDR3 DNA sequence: TGTGCCAGTAGTATGGGGACTAGCGGCTACGAGCAGTACTTC. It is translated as CASSMGTSGYEQYF.

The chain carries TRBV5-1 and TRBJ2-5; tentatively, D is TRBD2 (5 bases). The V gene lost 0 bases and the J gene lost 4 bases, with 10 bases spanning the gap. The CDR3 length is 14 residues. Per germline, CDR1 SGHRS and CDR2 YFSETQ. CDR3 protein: CASSLERPRETQYF. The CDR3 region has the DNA TGCGCCAGCAGCTTGGAGCGGCCTCGAGAGACCCAGTACTTC.

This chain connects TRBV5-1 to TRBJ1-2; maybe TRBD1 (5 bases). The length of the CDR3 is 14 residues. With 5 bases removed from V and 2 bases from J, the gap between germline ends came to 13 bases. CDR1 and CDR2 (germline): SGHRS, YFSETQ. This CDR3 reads CASRAGRVNYGYTF. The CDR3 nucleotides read TGCGCCAGCAGGGCGGGACGGGTGAACTATGGCTACACCTTC.

CDR3 bases: TGTGCCAGCAGCGCAGTTGTGGGGGAGGCGGGGGAGCAGTACTTC. The encoded protein is CASSAVVGEAGEQYF. The genes are TRBV2 and TRBJ2-7, with D possibly matching TRBD2 (6 bases). Trimming removed 6 bases at V and 7 bases at J, with 22 bases between. Germline V CDR1 and CDR2: SNHLY, FYNNEI. There are 15 residues in the CDR3.

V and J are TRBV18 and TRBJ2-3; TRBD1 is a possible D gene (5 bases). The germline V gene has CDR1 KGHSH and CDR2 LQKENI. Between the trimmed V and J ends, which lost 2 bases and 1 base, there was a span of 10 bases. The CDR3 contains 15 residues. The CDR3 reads CASSPATGRTDTQYF. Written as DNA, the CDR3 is TGTGCCAGCTCACCAGCTACAGGCCGCACAGATACGCAGTATTTT.